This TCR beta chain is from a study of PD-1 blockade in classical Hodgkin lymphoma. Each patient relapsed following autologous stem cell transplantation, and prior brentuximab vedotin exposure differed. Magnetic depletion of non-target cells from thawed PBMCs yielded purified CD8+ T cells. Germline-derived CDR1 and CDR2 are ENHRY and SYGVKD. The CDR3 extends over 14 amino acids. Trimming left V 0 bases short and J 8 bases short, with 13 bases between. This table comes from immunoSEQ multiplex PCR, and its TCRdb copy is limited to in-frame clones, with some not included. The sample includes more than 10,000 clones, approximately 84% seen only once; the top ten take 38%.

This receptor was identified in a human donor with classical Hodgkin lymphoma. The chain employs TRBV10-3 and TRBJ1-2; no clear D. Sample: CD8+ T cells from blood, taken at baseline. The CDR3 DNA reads TGTGCCATCAGTGAGTCAGCCTATCCAGACGGCTACACCTTC. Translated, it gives CAISESAYPDGYTF.